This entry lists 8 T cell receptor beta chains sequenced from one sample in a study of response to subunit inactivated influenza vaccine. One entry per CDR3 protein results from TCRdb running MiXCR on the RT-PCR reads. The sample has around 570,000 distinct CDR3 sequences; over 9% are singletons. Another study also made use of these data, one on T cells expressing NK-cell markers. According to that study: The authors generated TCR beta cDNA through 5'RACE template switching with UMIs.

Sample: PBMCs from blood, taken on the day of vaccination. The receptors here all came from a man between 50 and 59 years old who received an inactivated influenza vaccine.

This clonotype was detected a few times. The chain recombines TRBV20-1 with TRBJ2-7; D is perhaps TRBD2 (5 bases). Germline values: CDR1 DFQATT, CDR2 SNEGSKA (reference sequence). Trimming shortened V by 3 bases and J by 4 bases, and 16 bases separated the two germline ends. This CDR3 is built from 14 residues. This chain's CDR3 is CSARGRRLPYEQYF. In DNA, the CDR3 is TGCAGTGCTAGGGGGAGAAGACTTCCTTACGAGCAGTACTTC.

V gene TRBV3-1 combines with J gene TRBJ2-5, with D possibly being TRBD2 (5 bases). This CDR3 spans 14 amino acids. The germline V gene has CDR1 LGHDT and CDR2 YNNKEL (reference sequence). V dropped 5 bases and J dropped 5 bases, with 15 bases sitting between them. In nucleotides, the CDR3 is TGTGCCAGCAGCGCTTCGGACTGGTTGGAGACCCAGTACTTC. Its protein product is CASSASDWLETQYF.

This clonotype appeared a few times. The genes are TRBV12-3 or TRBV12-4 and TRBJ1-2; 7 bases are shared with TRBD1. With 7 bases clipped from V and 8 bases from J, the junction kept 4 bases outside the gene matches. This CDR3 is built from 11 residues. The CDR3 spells CASKYRGGYTF. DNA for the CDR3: TGTGCCAGCAAATACAGGGGAGGCTACACCTTC.

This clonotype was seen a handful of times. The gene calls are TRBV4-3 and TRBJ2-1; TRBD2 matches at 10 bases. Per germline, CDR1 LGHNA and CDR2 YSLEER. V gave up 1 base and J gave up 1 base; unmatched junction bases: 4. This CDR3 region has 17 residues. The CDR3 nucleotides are TGCGCCAGCAGCCAAGCTAGCGGGAGATTGTCCTACAATGAGCAGTTCTTC. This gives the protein CASSQASGRLSYNEQFF.

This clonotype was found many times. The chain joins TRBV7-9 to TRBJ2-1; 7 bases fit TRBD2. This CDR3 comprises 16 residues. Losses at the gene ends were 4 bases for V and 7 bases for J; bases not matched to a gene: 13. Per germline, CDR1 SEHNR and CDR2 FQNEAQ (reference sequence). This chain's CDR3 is CASSSTGGPGWNEQFF. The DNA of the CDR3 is TGTGCCAGCAGCTCAACGGGAGGCCCGGGGTGGAATGAGCAGTTCTTC.

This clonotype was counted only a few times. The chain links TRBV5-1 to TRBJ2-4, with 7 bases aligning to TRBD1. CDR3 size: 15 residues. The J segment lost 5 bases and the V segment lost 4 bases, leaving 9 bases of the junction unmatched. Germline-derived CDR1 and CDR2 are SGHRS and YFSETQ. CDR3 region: CASSLRGTDENIQYF. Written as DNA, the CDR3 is TGCGCCAGCAGCCTACGTGGGACAGACGAAAACATTCAGTACTTC.

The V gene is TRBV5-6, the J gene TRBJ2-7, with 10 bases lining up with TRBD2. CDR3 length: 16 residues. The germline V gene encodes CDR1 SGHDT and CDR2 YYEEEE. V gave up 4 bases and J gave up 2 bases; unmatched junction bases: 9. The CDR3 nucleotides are TGTGCCAGCAGCCACCAGGGGGGGACTAGCGCCTACGAGCAGTACTTC. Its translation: CASSHQGGTSAYEQYF.

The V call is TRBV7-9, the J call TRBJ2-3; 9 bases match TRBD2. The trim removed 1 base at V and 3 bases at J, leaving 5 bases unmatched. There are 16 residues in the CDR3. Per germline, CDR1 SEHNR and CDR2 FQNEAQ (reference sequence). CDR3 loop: CASSLDAAGGTDTQYF. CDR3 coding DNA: TGTGCCAGCAGCTTAGACGCAGCGGGGGGTACAGATACGCAGTATTTT.